Listed below are T cell receptor beta chains from one sample, sequenced in a study of cytomegalovirus exposure and HLA in healthy donors. The assay was immunoSEQ multiplex PCR, and TCRdb's table has in-frame clones only and misses some. The table has tens of thousands of clones, about 78% seen once. Sequenced: PBMCs. These receptor sequences come from a woman aged 25 to 45 in good health and CMV-seronegative. The CDR3 runs from the conserved cysteine through the conserved F or W. Each record gives: CDR3 DNA, CDR3 protein, clone size, D gene, V gene, J gene. A D gene is named only where the DNA matches it firmly. Size is omitted from some rows. Given values are once, few, many or a class for expanded clones.

CDR3nt: TGTGCCAGCAGCGTAGAGTCTGCGGGACCCCGTTTAGGTACGCAGTATTTT
CDR3aa: CASSVESAGPRLGTQYF
abundance: few
d_gene: NA
v_gene: TRBV9
j_gene: TRBJ2-3

CDR3nt: TGTGCCAGTAGTATGCAGGGGGGCCAGCCCCAGCATTTT
CDR3aa: CASSMQGGQPQHF
abundance: few
d_gene: TRBD1
v_gene: TRBV19
j_gene: TRBJ1-5

CDR3nt: TGTGCCAGCATAGCTACAAACAATGAGCAGTTCTTC
CDR3aa: CASIATNNEQFF
abundance: NA
d_gene: NA
v_gene: TRBV6-5
j_gene: TRBJ2-1

CDR3nt: TGTGCCAGCAGTTACCCGGGGACAGGGGGCGAAGAGACCCAGTACTTC
CDR3aa: CASSYPGTGGEETQYF
abundance: NA
d_gene: TRBD1
v_gene: TRBV6-5
j_gene: TRBJ2-5

CDR3nt: TGTGCCAGCAGTTTGACAGGGGATGACTTCTCTGGAAACACCATATATTTT
CDR3aa: CASSLTGDDFSGNTIYF
abundance: NA
d_gene: TRBD1
v_gene: TRBV28
j_gene: TRBJ1-3

CDR3nt: TGTGCCAGCAGCTACAGGGGGCATTTTGCCGAGCAGTACTTC
CDR3aa: CASSYRGHFAEQYF
abundance: few
d_gene: TRBD1
v_gene: TRBV7-2
j_gene: TRBJ2-7

CDR3nt: TGTGCCAGCAGCTCCCTTCCGGAGCAAGAGACCCAGTACTTC
CDR3aa: CASSSLPEQETQYF
abundance: NA
d_gene: NA
v_gene: TRBV5-6
j_gene: TRBJ2-5

CDR3nt: TGCGCCAGCAGCTTTCCGGGACAGGGTTACAATGAGCAGTTCTTC
CDR3aa: CASSFPGQGYNEQFF
abundance: NA
d_gene: TRBD1
v_gene: TRBV5-1
j_gene: TRBJ2-1

CDR3nt: TGTGCCAGCAGTCCCACACGTATAGGGGGTGAAGCTTTCTTT
CDR3aa: CASSPTRIGGEAFF
abundance: NA
d_gene: NA
v_gene: TRBV28
j_gene: TRBJ1-1

CDR3nt: TGTGCCAGTAAAATGGGGACAGGTGCCTACGAGCAGTACTTC
CDR3aa: CASKMGTGAYEQYF
abundance: few
d_gene: TRBD1
v_gene: TRBV5-4
j_gene: TRBJ2-7

CDR3nt: TGTGCCAGCAGTCCACCCCGACAACTGAGTGAGCAGTACTTC
CDR3aa: CASSPPRQLSEQYF
abundance: NA
d_gene: NA
v_gene: TRBV28
j_gene: TRBJ2-7

CDR3nt: TGTGCCAGCGGGGGCCAGGGGCCTCAGCCCCAGCATTTT
CDR3aa: CASGGQGPQPQHF
abundance: NA
d_gene: NA
v_gene: TRBV27
j_gene: TRBJ1-5

CDR3nt: TGTGCCAGCAGCAGACAGGGGAGCAATCAGCCCCAGCATTTT
CDR3aa: CASSRQGSNQPQHF
abundance: NA
d_gene: TRBD1
v_gene: TRBV9
j_gene: TRBJ1-5

CDR3nt: TGCAGCGTACTCTCCTCAGGGGCGGTTGGGTATGGCTACACCTTC
CDR3aa: CSVLSSGAVGYGYTF
abundance: NA
d_gene: NA
v_gene: TRBV29-1
j_gene: TRBJ1-2

CDR3nt: TGTGCCAGCAGTACCCGATGGGAGGGCCTTAGGGGCTACACCTTC
CDR3aa: CASSTRWEGLRGYTF
abundance: NA
d_gene: NA
v_gene: TRBV28
j_gene: TRBJ1-2

CDR3nt: TGCAGTGCTCTAACTAACTATGGCTACACCTTC
CDR3aa: CSALTNYGYTF
abundance: NA
d_gene: NA
v_gene: TRBV20-1
j_gene: TRBJ1-2

CDR3nt: TGTGCCAGCAGATCTCAGGGGGAACTGTTTTTT
CDR3aa: CASRSQGELFF
abundance: NA
d_gene: TRBD1
v_gene: TRBV11-1
j_gene: TRBJ1-4

CDR3nt: TGCGCCAGCAGCCAAGGGCAGGGTGACACTGAAGCTTTCTTT
CDR3aa: CASSQGQGDTEAFF
abundance: few
d_gene: NA
v_gene: TRBV4-1
j_gene: TRBJ1-1

CDR3nt: TGTGCCAGCAGTTTGAAAACTAGCGGGGAGGTCGCAGATACGCAGTATTTT
CDR3aa: CASSLKTSGEVADTQYF
abundance: NA
d_gene: TRBD2
v_gene: TRBV5-4
j_gene: TRBJ2-3

CDR3nt: TGCGCCAGCAGCTTGGTGGCAGGGGGCGGTCTGGGACTTGAAGCTTTCTTT
CDR3aa: CASSLVAGGGLGLEAFF
abundance: few
d_gene: TRBD1
v_gene: TRBV5-1
j_gene: TRBJ1-1

CDR3nt: TGTGCCAGCAGTTCACCAGGGGGATTTTACACTGAAGCTTTCTTT
CDR3aa: CASSSPGGFYTEAFF
abundance: NA
d_gene: TRBD1
v_gene: TRBV28
j_gene: TRBJ1-1

CDR3nt: TGTGCCAGCTCTCCGGGGTTAAGCGAAAAACTGTTTTTT
CDR3aa: CASSPGLSEKLFF
abundance: NA
d_gene: NA
v_gene: TRBV6-5
j_gene: TRBJ1-4

CDR3nt: TGTGCCAGCAGGAGCGAGACAGCACTGGCCTACAATGAGCAGTTCTTC
CDR3aa: CASRSETALAYNEQFF
abundance: NA
d_gene: NA
v_gene: TRBV27
j_gene: TRBJ2-1

CDR3nt: TGTGCCAGCAGCCCTGGACAGGCAGCAACTAATGAAAAACTGTTTTTT
CDR3aa: CASSPGQAATNEKLFF
abundance: once
d_gene: TRBD1
v_gene: TRBV13
j_gene: TRBJ1-4

CDR3nt: TGCAGCGTTGCCTTGAGCTCTGGAAACACCATATATTTT
CDR3aa: CSVALSSGNTIYF
abundance: NA
d_gene: NA
v_gene: TRBV29-1
j_gene: TRBJ1-3

CDR3nt: TGTGCCAGCAGCCTAGGGATGGACAGCCGGGCGGAGACCCAGTACTTC
CDR3aa: CASSLGMDSRAETQYF
abundance: NA
d_gene: NA
v_gene: TRBV11-2
j_gene: TRBJ2-5

CDR3nt: TGTGCCAGCAGTCAGGGACTAGCGGGAAGCTCCTACGAGCAGTACTTC
CDR3aa: CASSQGLAGSSYEQYF
abundance: NA
d_gene: TRBD2
v_gene: TRBV2
j_gene: TRBJ2-7

CDR3nt: TGTGCCTGGAGCTTTTCGAGGAACACTGAAGCTTTCTTT
CDR3aa: CAWSFSRNTEAFF
abundance: NA
d_gene: NA
v_gene: TRBV30
j_gene: TRBJ1-1

CDR3nt: TGCGCCAGTTCGCCCGGGTCTCCCTCCGAGCAGTACTTC
CDR3aa: CASSPGSPSEQYF
abundance: NA
d_gene: NA
v_gene: TRBV5-1
j_gene: TRBJ2-7

CDR3nt: TGCAGTGGGGAGGGGAATGAGCAGTTCTTC
CDR3aa: CSGEGNEQFF
abundance: NA
d_gene: TRBD2
v_gene: TRBV20-1
j_gene: TRBJ2-1

CDR3nt: TGTGCCAGCAGCTTAGTAGCAGGGGGCTCCTACAATGAGCAGTTCTTC
CDR3aa: CASSLVAGGSYNEQFF
abundance: few
d_gene: TRBD1
v_gene: TRBV7-9
j_gene: TRBJ2-1

CDR3nt: TGCAGCGTCGGCCGCCTTTTGACAGGACGCGAAGCTTTCTTT
CDR3aa: CSVGRLLTGREAFF
abundance: once
d_gene: NA
v_gene: TRBV29-1
j_gene: TRBJ1-1

CDR3nt: TGTGCCAGCAGCCTGCAGGGCACTAACTACGAGCAGTACTTC
CDR3aa: CASSLQGTNYEQYF
abundance: NA
d_gene: NA
v_gene: TRBV14
j_gene: TRBJ2-7

CDR3nt: TGTGCCAGCAGTTACTCCCCCGAGCCCCAGCATTTT
CDR3aa: CASSYSPEPQHF
abundance: NA
d_gene: NA
v_gene: TRBV6-6
j_gene: TRBJ1-5

CDR3nt: TGTGCCAGCAGTGAAGCTGGGCAGTATTATGAAAAACTGTTTTTT
CDR3aa: CASSEAGQYYEKLFF
abundance: NA
d_gene: NA
v_gene: TRBV6-1
j_gene: TRBJ1-4

CDR3nt: TGTGCCAGTTCCGCAGCGGGAGGTATCGAGCAGTACTTC
CDR3aa: CASSAAGGIEQYF
abundance: NA
d_gene: TRBD2
v_gene: TRBV19
j_gene: TRBJ2-7

CDR3nt: TGCGCCAGCAGCGGCGGATTGGACAGGGGCCCCCAAAACATTCAGTACTTC
CDR3aa: CASSGGLDRGPQNIQYF
abundance: NA
d_gene: TRBD1
v_gene: TRBV5-1
j_gene: TRBJ2-4

CDR3nt: TGCAGCGTTGACGGAGCAGAGCCTAACCAAGAGACCCAGTACTTC
CDR3aa: CSVDGAEPNQETQYF
abundance: NA
d_gene: NA
v_gene: TRBV29-1
j_gene: TRBJ2-5